One sample yielded the 29 T cell receptor beta chains listed below, sequenced in a study of control samples from healthy donors and cancer patients. The protocol was immunoSEQ multiplex PCR, while the TCRdb copy is restricted to in-frame clones and leaves out a portion. The data show about 95,000 clones, about 89% seen once. Sequenced input: blood. All receptors derive from a woman aged 25 to 39 in good health.

The chain links TRBV11-2 to TRBJ1-2, with TRBD1 matching over 11 bases. Germline lookup yields CDR1 SGHAT and CDR2 FQNNGV. The trim removed 6 bases at V and 3 bases at J, leaving 15 bases unmatched. This CDR3 is built from 18 residues. The chain's CDR3 is CASRHIRGDRGKDYGYTF. CDR3 sequence (DNA): TGTGCCAGCAGACATATCCGCGGGGACAGGGGGAAGGACTATGGCTACACCTTC.

The chain carries TRBV27 and TRBJ2-5, with no clear D. Germline lookup yields CDR1 MNHEY and CDR2 SMNVEV (reference sequence). This CDR3 has 13 amino acids. Trimming removed 2 bases from V and 5 bases from J, with 9 bases in between. The CDR3 DNA reads as TGTGCCAGCAGTTTAGCTAGTTCGGAGACCCAGTACTTC. It encodes CASSLASSETQYF.

The J gene is TRBJ2-6, the V gene TRBV2; D remains unclear. Germline lookup yields CDR1 SNHLY and CDR2 FYNNEI. This CDR3 has 14 residues. Trimming took off 2 bases at V and 0 bases at J, with 2 bases between the two ends. The CDR3 sequence: CASSELSGANVLTF. CDR3 sequence (DNA): TGTGCCAGCAGTGAACTCTCTGGGGCCAACGTCCTGACTTTC.

Only one count was recorded for this clone. The chain carries TRBV6-1 and TRBJ2-5; the match to TRBD2 covers 7 bases. Trimming took 3 bases from V and 5 from J; bases not matched to a gene: 3. CDR1 and CDR2 from the germline V gene are MNHNS and SASEGT. The length of the CDR3 is 13 residues. Here the CDR3 DNA reads TGTGCCAGCAGTGAGCGGGAGAGGGAGACCCAGTACTTC. It translates to CASSERERETQYF.

The gene calls are TRBV4-1 and TRBJ1-1; tentative D call: TRBD1 (5 bases). Germline-derived CDR1 and CDR2 are MGHRA and YSYEKL. This CDR3 is 15 amino acids long. V was cut by 1 base and J by 4 bases, with 13 bases left in between. The CDR3 nucleotides read TGCGCCAGCAGCCAAGCCCATGGGGGAAGCACTGAAGCTTTCTTT. Translated, it gives CASSQAHGGSTEAFF.

V and J are TRBV27 and TRBJ1-1; 9 bases line up with TRBD1. Germline values: CDR1 MNHEY, CDR2 SMNVEV (reference sequence). The CDR3 totals 17 residues. The V gene end was trimmed by 5 bases and the J gene end by 5 bases; junction bases not matched to a gene: 15. CDR3 sequence (DNA): TGTGCCAGCAGTCCAATTCTACGGACAGGGGCAGGGACTGAAGCTTTCTTT. Protein sequence: CASSPILRTGAGTEAFF.

The gene calls are TRBV27 and TRBJ1-4; D unresolved. V shed 4 bases and J shed 6 bases, with 24 bases lying between them. The CDR3 extends over 18 amino acids. Germline-derived CDR1 and CDR2 are MNHEY and SMNVEV (reference sequence). Written as DNA, the CDR3 is TGTGCCAGCAGTTCCCGACGCATCCACAGCTACACATATGAAAAACTGTTTTTT. It yields the protein CASSSRRIHSYTYEKLFF.

This chain uses TRBV30 with TRBJ1-5, with D possibly TRBD1 on 5 matching bases. V was pared by 1 base and J by 3 bases, with 7 bases between. CDR1 and CDR2 from the germline V gene are GTSNPN and SVGIG (reference sequence). The CDR3 is made up of 13 amino acids. The DNA of the CDR3 is TGTGCCTGGAGTGGACAGAACAATCAGCCCCAGCATTTT. Its translation is CAWSGQNNQPQHF.

The J gene is TRBJ1-2, the V gene TRBV24-1; D gene ambiguous. CDR3 length equals 11 residues. The germline V and J ends were trimmed by 3 bases and 11 bases, with 9 bases remaining between them. CDR1 and CDR2 from the germline V gene are KGHDR and SFDVKD. The chain's CDR3 is CATSDPFGYTF. The CDR3 DNA follows: TGTGCCACCAGTGATCCCTTTGGTTACACCTTC.

The CDR3 protein is CASSLAGRGTDTQYF. In DNA form, the CDR3 reads TGCGCCAGCAGCTTGGCCGGGAGGGGCACAGATACGCAGTATTTT. This chain uses TRBV5-1 with TRBJ2-3; TRBD2 aligns across 8 bases. V gave up 0 bases and J gave up 1 base; unmatched junction bases: 1. This CDR3 has 15 amino acids. From germline, CDR1 is SGHRS and CDR2 YFSETQ.

Points on this clone: Other DNA sequences in this specimen translate into the identical CDR3. The CDR3 reads CATSDSGRSSYNEQFF. The DNA of the CDR3 is TGTGCCACCAGTGATTCGGGACGGAGCTCCTACAATGAGCAGTTCTTC. The chain recombines TRBV24-1 with TRBJ2-1, with D perhaps assigned TRBD1 or TRBD2 (5 bases each). Germline CDR1 is KGHDR and CDR2 is SFDVKD. V was clipped by 2 bases and J by 0 bases, with 10 bases between them. CDR3 length equals 16 residues.

The chain carries TRBV7-9 and TRBJ2-7; TRBD2 matches at 11 bases. V was clipped by 4 bases and J by 2 bases; unmatched bases: 1. The CDR3 extends over 14 amino acids. Germline values: CDR1 SEHNR, CDR2 FQNEAQ (reference sequence). CDR3 amino acids: CASSSGLAAYEQYF. CDR3 coding DNA: TGTGCCAGCAGCTCGGGACTAGCGGCCTACGAGCAGTACTTC.

This chain connects TRBV19 to TRBJ1-5; D gene unclear. Trimming took 4 bases from V and 5 from J, leaving 12 bases between them. This CDR3 contains 14 residues. In germline, CDR1 is LNHDA, CDR2 SQIVND (reference sequence). CDR3 amino acids: CASSTITPYQPQHF. Here the CDR3 DNA reads TGTGCCAGTAGTACCATAACCCCCTATCAGCCCCAGCATTTT. Filled out from reference TRBV19 and TRBJ1-5, the complete variable domain reads DGGITQSPKYLFRKEGQNVTLSCEQNLNHDAMYWYRQDPGQGLRLIYYSQIVNDFQKGDIAEGYSVSREKKESFPLTVTSAQKNPTAFYLCASSTITPYQPQHFGDGTRLSIL.

This clone was observed a few times. This chain joins TRBV10-2 and TRBJ2-3; maybe TRBD2 (6 bases). The CDR3 is 13 amino acids. CDR1 and CDR2 (germline): WSHSY, SAAADI. Trimming stripped 11 bases from V and 4 bases from J, with 16 bases between. CDR3: CASREDRSDTQYF. In DNA form, the CDR3 reads TGCGCCTCGCGGGAAGATAGGTCAGATACGCAGTATTTT.

V usage is TRBV28 and J usage is TRBJ1-5; TRBD1 agrees at 10 bases. Germline CDR1 and CDR2: MDHEN and SYDVKM. The CDR3 runs 16 residues. Trimming at V came to 2 bases and at J to 8 bases, leaving 9 bases not matched to a gene. The CDR3 DNA reads as TGTGCCAGCAGTTTAAAGTTGGGGACAGGGGTTAAGCCCCAGCATTTT. Translating gives CASSLKLGTGVKPQHF.

The CDR3 sequence: CSVQRQGREQYF. CDR3 bases: TGCAGCGTCCAAAGACAGGGCCGCGAGCAGTACTTC. This sequence joins TRBV29-1 and TRBJ2-7, with 7 bases fitting TRBD1. In germline, CDR1 is SQVTM, CDR2 ANQGSEA. CDR3 length equals 12 residues. The junction had 8 bases not matched to a gene; V was cut back by 6 bases and J by 6 bases.

Notes on this clone: The identical CDR3 is also encoded by other nucleotide sequences in the sample. V usage is TRBV18 and J usage is TRBJ1-3; 7 bases match TRBD1. CDR3 size: 14 residues. V shed 4 bases, J shed 0 bases, and the junction held 0 bases outside the gene matches. From germline, CDR1 is KGHSH and CDR2 LQKENI. DNA of the CDR3: TGTGCCAGCTCACGGGACAGCTCTGGAAACACCATATATTTT. This translates into CASSRDSSGNTIYF.

This clone came up a few times. The chain employs TRBV6-5 and TRBJ1-5; D remains ambiguous. The germline V and J ends were trimmed by 8 bases and 4 bases, with 15 bases remaining between them. This CDR3 contains 14 residues. The germline gives CDR1 MNHEY, CDR2 SVGAGI. CDR3 nucleotide sequence: TGTGCCAGCGCAAGCGGGATTGGGAATCAGCCCCAGCATTTT. This gives the protein CASASGIGNQPQHF.

The J gene is TRBJ2-7, the V gene TRBV9, with 11 positions matching TRBD2. Germline CDR1 is SGDLS and CDR2 is YYNGEE. Trimming cost V 2 bases and J 3 bases; bases outside gene matches: 13. CDR3 size: 18 residues. The DNA for the CDR3 is TGTGCCAGCAGCGTCTTTCCTAGCGGGGGGAGGCCCGGCTACGAGCAGTACTTC. It specifies CASSVFPSGGRPGYEQYF.

The chain uses TRBV6-2 or TRBV6-3 and TRBJ2-7; D is unclear. The CDR3 consists of 14 residues. Germline CDR1 and CDR2: MNHEY and SVGEGT. V lost 1 base and J lost 0, with 7 bases in between. In DNA, the CDR3 is TGTGCCAGCAGTTACTACAGTAGCTCCTACGAGCAGTACTTC. Translating it yields CASSYYSSSYEQYF.

The chain employs TRBV12-3 or TRBV12-4 and TRBJ1-5; D unresolved. Trimming removed 2 bases from V and 7 bases from J, with 6 bases in between. CDR3 length equals 12 residues. In DNA, the CDR3 is TGTGCCAGCAGTTTAAACTACCAGCCCCAGCATTTT. It translates to CASSLNYQPQHF.

V is TRBV28 and J is TRBJ2-3; a possible D gene is TRBD2 (7 bases). Trimming removed 5 bases at V and 4 bases at J, with 16 bases between. Germline V gene sequence: CDR1 MDHEN, CDR2 SYDVKM. The CDR3 runs 15 residues. As DNA, the CDR3 is TGTGCCAGCAGTCCCCCCGGGGGGCGCGCAGATACGCAGTATTTT. Residues: CASSPPGGRADTQYF.

The rearrangement links TRBV11-1 to TRBJ2-1, with D tentatively TRBD1 (6 bases). CDR3 size: 16 residues. The germline gives CDR1 SGHAT, CDR2 FQDESV (reference sequence). The V gene lost 0 bases and the J gene lost 8 bases, with 17 bases spanning the gap. CDR3: CASSLAIGTNKDEQFF. CDR3 DNA sequence: TGTGCCAGCAGCTTAGCCATCGGGACAAATAAAGATGAGCAGTTCTTC.

The J gene is TRBJ1-1, the V gene TRBV20-1; a weak D match, TRBD1 (5 bases). Trimming stripped 3 bases from V and 0 bases from J, with 11 bases between. Germline loops: CDR1 DFQATT, CDR2 SNEGSKA (reference sequence). The CDR3 is made up of 14 amino acids. The CDR3, as DNA: TGCAGTGCTAGTCGGGGCAGATTGAACACTGAAGCTTTCTTT. Translating gives CSASRGRLNTEAFF.

This chain joins TRBV6-6 and TRBJ2-1; 7 nucleotides line up with TRBD2. CDR3 length equals 14 residues. Unmatched junction bases numbered 13, after V lost 11 bases and J lost 6 bases. Looked up from germline, CDR1 is MNHNY and CDR2 is SVGAGI (reference sequence). The chain's CDR3 is CAATGTIGPNEQFF. The CDR3 DNA reads as TGTGCCGCCACCGGGACTATCGGCCCCAATGAGCAGTTCTTC.

The chain is built from TRBV18 and TRBJ2-1; 7 bases map to TRBD2. V lost 1 base, J lost 5 bases, and 5 bases stayed unmatched. The V gene's germline CDR1 is KGHSH and CDR2 LQKENI. This CDR3 region has 15 residues. The CDR3 here is CASSPRGGGNNEQFF. In DNA form, the CDR3 reads TGTGCCAGCTCACCACGAGGCGGGGGAAACAATGAGCAGTTCTTC. Full variable domain (outside the CDR3, taken from reference TRBV18 and TRBJ2-1): NAGVMQNPRHLVRRRGQEARLRCSPMKGHSHVYWYRQLPEEGLKFMVYLQKENIIDESGMPKERFSAEFPKEGPSILRIQQVVRGDSAAYFCASSPRGGGNNEQFFGPGTRLTVL.

The genes are TRBV9 and TRBJ2-1, with 8 bases matching TRBD2. J was trimmed by 6 bases and V by 3 bases; bases with no gene match: 8. CDR1 is SGDLS, CDR2 YYNGEE, per germline. There are 15 residues in the CDR3. In DNA, the CDR3 is TGTGCCAGCAGCGCCCAAGGGGGGACTAGCAATGAGCAGTTCTTC. It specifies CASSAQGGTSNEQFF.

The chain carries TRBV27 and TRBJ2-1; 8 bases are a match to TRBD2. Germline trimming cut 6 bases from V and 0 bases from J; bases unmatched to any gene: 7. The germline gives CDR1 MNHEY, CDR2 SMNVEV (reference sequence). The CDR3 is 16 residues long. CDR3 residues: CASSNGAGGSYNEQFF. The CDR3, as DNA: TGTGCCAGCAGCAATGGGGCGGGGGGCTCCTACAATGAGCAGTTCTTC.

The chain joins TRBV19 to TRBJ1-5; D might be TRBD1 (6 bases). The germline V gene has CDR1 LNHDA and CDR2 SQIVND (reference sequence). The CDR3 totals 13 residues. Trimming cost V 5 bases and J 7 bases, with 12 bases left between them. DNA for the CDR3: TGTGCCAGTAGTTCTCAACAGGGACAGCCCCAGCATTTT. Translating gives CASSSQQGQPQHF. The full variable domain, rest sourced from reference TRBV19 and TRBJ1-5, is DGGITQSPKYLFRKEGQNVTLSCEQNLNHDAMYWYRQDPGQGLRLIYYSQIVNDFQKGDIAEGYSVSREKKESFPLTVTSAQKNPTAFYLCASSSQQGQPQHFGDGTRLSIL.